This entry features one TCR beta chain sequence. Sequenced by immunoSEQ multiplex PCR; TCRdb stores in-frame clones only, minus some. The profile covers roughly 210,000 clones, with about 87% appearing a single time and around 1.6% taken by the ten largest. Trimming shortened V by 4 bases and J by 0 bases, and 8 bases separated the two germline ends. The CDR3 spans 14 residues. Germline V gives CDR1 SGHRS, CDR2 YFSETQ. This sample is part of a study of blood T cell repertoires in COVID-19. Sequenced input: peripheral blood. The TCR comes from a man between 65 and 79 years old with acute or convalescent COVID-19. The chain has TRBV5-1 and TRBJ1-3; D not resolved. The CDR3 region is CASSEGLSGNTIYF. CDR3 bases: TGCGCCAGCAGCGAGGGCCTCTCTGGAAACACCATATATTTT.